The present T cell receptor (beta chain) was sequenced within a study of identical twins. Only a few counts were recorded for this clonotype. TCRdb reprocessed the 5' RACE reads via MiXCR and lists one record per CDR3 protein. This sample carries hundreds of thousands of distinct CDR3 sequences, approximately 24% of them seen once, and the ten largest clones take 2.9%. With 7 bases removed from V and 4 bases from J, the gap between germline ends came to 16 bases. The CDR3 has 15 amino acids. Germline CDR1 and CDR2: KGHDR and SFDVKD. The same data also contributed to another study, on T cells expressing NK-cell markers. That report adds: Seven of the eight sequenced donors were classified as HCMV-seropositive, and one was classified as seronegative. Roughly 6 donors showed dominant NKG2C+ clonotypes comprising about 1.0-7.5% of their CD8+ T cells. There were a handful of donors in whom these clonotypes also led the CD3+CD56-NKG2C+ fraction. Expanded NKG2C+ T cell clones were not confirmed as HCMV-specific.

The sequenced sample was CD4+ T cells sorted from blood. The gene calls are TRBV24-1 and TRBJ1-5; a possible D gene is TRBD1 (6 bases). The source is a woman under 30 in good health. The CDR3 region has the DNA TGTGCCACCAGCGTAGGGACACGAGGGAATCAGCCCCAGCATTTT. This sequence encodes CATSVGTRGNQPQHF.